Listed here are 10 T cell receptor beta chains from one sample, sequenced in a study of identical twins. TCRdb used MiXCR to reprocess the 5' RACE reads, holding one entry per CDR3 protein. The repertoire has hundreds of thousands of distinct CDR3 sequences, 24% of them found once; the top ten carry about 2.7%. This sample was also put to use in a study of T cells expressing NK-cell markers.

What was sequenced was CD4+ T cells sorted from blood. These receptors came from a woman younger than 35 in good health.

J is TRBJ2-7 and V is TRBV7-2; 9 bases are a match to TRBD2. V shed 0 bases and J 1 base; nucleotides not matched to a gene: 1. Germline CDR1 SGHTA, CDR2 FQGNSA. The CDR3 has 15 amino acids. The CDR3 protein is CASSLARGGSYEQYF. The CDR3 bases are TGTGCCAGCAGCTTAGCGCGGGGGGGGTCCTACGAGCAGTACTTC.

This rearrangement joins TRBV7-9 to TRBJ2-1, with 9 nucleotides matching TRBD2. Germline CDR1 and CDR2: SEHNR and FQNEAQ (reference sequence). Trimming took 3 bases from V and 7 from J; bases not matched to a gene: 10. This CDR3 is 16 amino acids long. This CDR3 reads CASSFAHSGSRNEQFF. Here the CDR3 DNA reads TGTGCCAGCAGCTTCGCCCATAGCGGGAGTAGGAATGAGCAGTTCTTC.

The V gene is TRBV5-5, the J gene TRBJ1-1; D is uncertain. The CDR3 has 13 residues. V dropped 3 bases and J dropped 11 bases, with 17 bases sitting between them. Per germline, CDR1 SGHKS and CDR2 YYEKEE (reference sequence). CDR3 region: CASSSPGGVSAFF. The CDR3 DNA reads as TGTGCCAGCAGCTCCCCTGGCGGGGTTAGCGCTTTCTTT.

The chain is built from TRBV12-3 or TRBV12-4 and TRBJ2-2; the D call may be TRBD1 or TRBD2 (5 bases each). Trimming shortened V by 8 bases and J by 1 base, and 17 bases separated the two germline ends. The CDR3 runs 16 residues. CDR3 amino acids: CASRGTIRLNTGELFF. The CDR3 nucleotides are TGTGCCAGCCGAGGGACGATCCGACTGAACACCGGGGAGCTGTTTTTT.

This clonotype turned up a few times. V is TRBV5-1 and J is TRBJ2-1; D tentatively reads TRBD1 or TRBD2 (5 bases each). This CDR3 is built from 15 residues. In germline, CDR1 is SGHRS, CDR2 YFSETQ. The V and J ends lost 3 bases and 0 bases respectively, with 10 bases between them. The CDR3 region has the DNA TGCGCCAGCAGCTGGGACCTCAACTCCTACAATGAGCAGTTCTTC. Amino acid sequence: CASSWDLNSYNEQFF.

CDR3 sequence reads: CASSQRGWNNEQFF. DNA for the CDR3: TGTGCCAGCAGCCAGCGGGGGTGGAACAATGAGCAGTTCTTC. The chain has TRBV11-3 and TRBJ2-1; 8 nucleotides align to TRBD2. J was trimmed by 5 bases and V by 5 bases; bases with no gene match: 5. CDR1 and CDR2 (germline): SGHNT, YENEEA. The CDR3 runs 14 residues.

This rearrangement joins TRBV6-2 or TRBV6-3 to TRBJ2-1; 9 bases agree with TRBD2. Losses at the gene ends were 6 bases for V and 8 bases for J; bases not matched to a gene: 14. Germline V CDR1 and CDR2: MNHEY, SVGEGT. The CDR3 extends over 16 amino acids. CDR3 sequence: CASSNPGLANSDEQFF. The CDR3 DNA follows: TGTGCCAGCAGCAACCCGGGACTAGCAAATAGTGATGAGCAGTTCTTC.

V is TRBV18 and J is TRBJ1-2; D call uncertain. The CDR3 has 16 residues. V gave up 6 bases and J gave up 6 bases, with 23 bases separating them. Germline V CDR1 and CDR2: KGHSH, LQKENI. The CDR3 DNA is TGTGCCAGCTCCCGCACTGCTGACTTTGGCGGGGATGGCTACACCTTC. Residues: CASSRTADFGGDGYTF.

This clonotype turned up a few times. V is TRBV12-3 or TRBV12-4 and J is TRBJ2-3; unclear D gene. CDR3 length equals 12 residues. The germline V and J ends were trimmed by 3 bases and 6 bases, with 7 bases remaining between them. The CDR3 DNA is TGTGCCAGCAGTTTTATCATTGATACGCAGTATTTT. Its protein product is CASSFIIDTQYF.

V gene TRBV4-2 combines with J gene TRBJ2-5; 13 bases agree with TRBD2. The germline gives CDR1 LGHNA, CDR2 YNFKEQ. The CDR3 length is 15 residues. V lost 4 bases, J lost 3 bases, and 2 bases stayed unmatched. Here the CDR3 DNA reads TGTGCCAGCAGCCCGACTAGCGGGGGGAAAGAGACCCAGTACTTC. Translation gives CASSPTSGGKETQYF.